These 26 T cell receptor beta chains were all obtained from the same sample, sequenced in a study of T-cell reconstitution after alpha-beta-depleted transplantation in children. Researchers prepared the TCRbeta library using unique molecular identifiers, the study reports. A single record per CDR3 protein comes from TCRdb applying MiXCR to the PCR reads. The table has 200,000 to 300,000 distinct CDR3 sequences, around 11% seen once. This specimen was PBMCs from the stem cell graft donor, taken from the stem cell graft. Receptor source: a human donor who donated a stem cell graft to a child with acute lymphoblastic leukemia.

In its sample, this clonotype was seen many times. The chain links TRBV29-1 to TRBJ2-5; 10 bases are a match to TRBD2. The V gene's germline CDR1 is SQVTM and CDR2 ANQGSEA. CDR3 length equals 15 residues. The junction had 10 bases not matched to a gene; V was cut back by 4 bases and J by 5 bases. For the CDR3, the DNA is TGCAGCGTTGCCCCGGGTAGCGGGGGGAGGGAGACCCAGTACTTC. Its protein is CSVAPGSGGRETQYF. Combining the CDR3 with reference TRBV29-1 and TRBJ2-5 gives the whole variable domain SAVISQKPSRDICQRGTSLTIQCQVDSQVTMMFWYRQQPGQSLTLIATANQGSEATYESGFVIDKFPISRPNLTFSTLTVSNMSPEDSSIYLCSVAPGSGGRETQYFGPGTRLLVL.

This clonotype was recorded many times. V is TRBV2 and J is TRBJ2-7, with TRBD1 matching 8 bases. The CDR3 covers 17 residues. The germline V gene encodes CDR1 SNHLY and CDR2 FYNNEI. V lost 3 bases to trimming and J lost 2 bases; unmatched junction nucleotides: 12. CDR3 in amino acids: CASSDRLRDRPTYEQYF. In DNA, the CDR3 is TGTGCCAGCAGTGATAGGCTCCGGGACAGGCCCACCTACGAGCAGTACTTC.

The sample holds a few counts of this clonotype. The CDR3 region has the DNA TGTGCCAGCAGTCCCGCGGGTCCCAACTATGGCTACACCTTC. This codes for CASSPAGPNYGYTF. The genes are TRBV12-3 or TRBV12-4 and TRBJ1-2; D uncertain. The CDR3 sequence is 14 residues long. V lost 5 bases, J lost 2 bases, and 12 bases lay in between.

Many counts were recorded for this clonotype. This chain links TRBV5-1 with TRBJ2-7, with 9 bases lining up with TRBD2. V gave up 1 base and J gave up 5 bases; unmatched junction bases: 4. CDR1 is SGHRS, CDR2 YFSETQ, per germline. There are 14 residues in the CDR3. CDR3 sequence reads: CASSLLIAGDEQYF. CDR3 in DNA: TGCGCCAGCAGCTTGTTAATAGCGGGAGACGAGCAGTACTTC.

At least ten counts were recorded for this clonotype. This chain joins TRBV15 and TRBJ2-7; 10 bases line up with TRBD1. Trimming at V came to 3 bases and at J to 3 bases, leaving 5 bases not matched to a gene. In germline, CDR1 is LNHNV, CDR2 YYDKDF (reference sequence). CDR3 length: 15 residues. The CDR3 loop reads CATSSWDRGGYEQYF. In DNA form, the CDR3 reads TGTGCCACCAGCAGTTGGGACAGGGGAGGCTACGAGCAGTACTTC.

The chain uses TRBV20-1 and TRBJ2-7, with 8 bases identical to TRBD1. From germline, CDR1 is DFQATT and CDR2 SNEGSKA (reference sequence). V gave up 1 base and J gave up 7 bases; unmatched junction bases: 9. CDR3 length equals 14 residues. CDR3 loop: CSARVGRGRGEQYF. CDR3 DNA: TGCAGTGCTAGAGTTGGCAGGGGGCGAGGGGAGCAGTACTTC.

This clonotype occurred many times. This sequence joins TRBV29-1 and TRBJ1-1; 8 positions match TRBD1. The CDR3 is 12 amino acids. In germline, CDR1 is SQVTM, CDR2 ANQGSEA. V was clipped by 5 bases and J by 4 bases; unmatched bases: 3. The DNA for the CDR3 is TGCAGCGTTCACAGGGGGGGCACTGAAGCTTTCTTT. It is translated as CSVHRGGTEAFF.

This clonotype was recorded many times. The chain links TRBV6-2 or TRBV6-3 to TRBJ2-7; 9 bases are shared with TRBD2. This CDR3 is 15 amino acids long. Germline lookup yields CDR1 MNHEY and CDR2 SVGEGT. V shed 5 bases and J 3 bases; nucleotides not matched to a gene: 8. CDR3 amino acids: CASSLSGGALYEQYF. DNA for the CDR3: TGTGCCAGCAGTCTTAGCGGGGGAGCCCTCTACGAGCAGTACTTC.

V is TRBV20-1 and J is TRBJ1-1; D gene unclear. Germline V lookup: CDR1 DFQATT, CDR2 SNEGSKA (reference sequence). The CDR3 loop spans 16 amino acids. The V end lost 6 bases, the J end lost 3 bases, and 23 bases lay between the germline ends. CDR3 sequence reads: CSAKRVHGGFDTEAFF. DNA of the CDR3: TGCAGTGCCAAGAGAGTTCATGGCGGGTTTGACACTGAAGCTTTCTTT.

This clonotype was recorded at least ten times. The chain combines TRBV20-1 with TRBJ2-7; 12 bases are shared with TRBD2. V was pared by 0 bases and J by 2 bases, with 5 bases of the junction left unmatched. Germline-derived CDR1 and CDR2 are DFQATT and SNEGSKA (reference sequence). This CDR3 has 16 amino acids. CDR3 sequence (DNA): TGCAGTGCTAGAGAACTAGCGGGAGGCCCCCCCTACGAGCAGTACTTC. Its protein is CSARELAGGPPYEQYF.

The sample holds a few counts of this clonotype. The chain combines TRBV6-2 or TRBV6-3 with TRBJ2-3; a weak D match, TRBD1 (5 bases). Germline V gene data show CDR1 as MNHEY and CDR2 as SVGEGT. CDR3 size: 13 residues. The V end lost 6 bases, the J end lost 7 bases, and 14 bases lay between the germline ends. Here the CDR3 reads CASSRQGRNTQYF. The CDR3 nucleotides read TGTGCCAGCAGCCGTCAGGGTAGAAATACGCAGTATTTT.

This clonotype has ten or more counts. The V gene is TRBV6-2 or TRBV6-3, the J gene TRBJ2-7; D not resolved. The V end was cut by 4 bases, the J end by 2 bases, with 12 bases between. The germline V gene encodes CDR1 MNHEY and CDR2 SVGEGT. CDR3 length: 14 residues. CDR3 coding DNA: TGTGCCAGCAGTTGGGAAGGATTGCCCTACGAGCAGTACTTC. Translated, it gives CASSWEGLPYEQYF.

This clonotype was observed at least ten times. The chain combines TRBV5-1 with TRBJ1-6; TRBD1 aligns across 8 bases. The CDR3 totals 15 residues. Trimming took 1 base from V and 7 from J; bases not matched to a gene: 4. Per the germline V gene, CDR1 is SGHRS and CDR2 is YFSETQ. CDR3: CASSLSAGGNSPLHF. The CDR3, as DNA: TGCGCCAGCAGCTTGTCGGCAGGGGGCAATTCACCCCTCCACTTT.

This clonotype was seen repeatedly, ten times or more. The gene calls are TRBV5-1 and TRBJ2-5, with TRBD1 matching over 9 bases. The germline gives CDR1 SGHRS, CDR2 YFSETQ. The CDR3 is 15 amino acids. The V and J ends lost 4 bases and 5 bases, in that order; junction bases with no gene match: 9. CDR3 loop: CASSADRGERETQYF. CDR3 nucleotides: TGCGCCAGCAGCGCAGACAGGGGGGAGAGGGAGACCCAGTACTTC.

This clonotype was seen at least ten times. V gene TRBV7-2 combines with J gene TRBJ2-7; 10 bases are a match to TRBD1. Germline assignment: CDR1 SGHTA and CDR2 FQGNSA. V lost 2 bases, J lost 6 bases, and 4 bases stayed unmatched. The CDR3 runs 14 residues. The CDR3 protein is CASSLWTGGSEQYF. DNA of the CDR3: TGTGCCAGCAGCTTATGGACAGGGGGGAGCGAGCAGTACTTC.

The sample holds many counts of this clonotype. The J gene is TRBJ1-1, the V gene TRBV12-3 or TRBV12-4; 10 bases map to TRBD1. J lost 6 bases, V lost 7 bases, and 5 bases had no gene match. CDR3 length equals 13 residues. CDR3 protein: CASTRDRGSEAFF. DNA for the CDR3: TGTGCCAGCACCCGGGACAGGGGATCTGAAGCTTTCTTT.

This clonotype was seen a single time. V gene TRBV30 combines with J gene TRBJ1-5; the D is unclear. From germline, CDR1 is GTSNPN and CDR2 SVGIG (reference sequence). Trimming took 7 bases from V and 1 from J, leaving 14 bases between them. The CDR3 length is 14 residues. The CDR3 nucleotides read TGTGCCTCCGCGGTACCGGGGAGCAATCAGCCCCAGCATTTT. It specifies CASAVPGSNQPQHF. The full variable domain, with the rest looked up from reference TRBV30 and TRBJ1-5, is SQTIHQWPATLVQPVGSPLSLECTVEGTSNPNLYWYRQAAGRGLQLLFYSVGIGQISSEVPQNLSASRPQDRQFILSSKKLLLSDSGFYLCASAVPGSNQPQHFGDGTRLSIL.

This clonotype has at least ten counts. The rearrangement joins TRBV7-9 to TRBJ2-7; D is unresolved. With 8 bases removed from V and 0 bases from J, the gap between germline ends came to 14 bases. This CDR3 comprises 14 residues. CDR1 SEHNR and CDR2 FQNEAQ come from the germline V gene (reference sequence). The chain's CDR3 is CASALGWSSYEQYF. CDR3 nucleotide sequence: TGTGCCAGCGCGTTAGGGTGGAGCTCCTACGAGCAGTACTTC.

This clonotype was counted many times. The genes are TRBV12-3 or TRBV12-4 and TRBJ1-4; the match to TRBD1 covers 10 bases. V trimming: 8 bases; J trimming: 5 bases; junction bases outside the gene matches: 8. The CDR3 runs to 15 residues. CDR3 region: CASAPWTGGNEKLFF. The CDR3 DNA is TGTGCCAGCGCGCCGTGGACAGGGGGGAATGAAAAACTGTTTTTT.

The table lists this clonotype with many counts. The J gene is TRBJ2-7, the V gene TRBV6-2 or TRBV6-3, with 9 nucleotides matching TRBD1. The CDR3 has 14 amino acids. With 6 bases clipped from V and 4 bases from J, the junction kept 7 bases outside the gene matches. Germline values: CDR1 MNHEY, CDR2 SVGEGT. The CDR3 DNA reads TGTGCCAGCAGGTCCGGGACAGGGCTTTACGAGCAGTACTTC. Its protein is CASRSGTGLYEQYF.

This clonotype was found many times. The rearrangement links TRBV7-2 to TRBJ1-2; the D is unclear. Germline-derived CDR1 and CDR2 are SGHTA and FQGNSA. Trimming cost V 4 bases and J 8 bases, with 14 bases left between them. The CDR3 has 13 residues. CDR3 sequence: CASSSTTPGGYTF. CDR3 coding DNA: TGTGCCAGCAGCTCTACTACCCCTGGAGGCTACACCTTC.

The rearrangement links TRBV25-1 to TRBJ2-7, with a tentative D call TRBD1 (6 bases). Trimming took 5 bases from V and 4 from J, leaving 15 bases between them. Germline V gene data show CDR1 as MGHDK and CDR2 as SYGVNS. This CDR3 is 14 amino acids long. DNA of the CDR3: TGTGCCAGCAGTCGGGACACCTACCTATACGAGCAGTACTTC. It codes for CASSRDTYLYEQYF.

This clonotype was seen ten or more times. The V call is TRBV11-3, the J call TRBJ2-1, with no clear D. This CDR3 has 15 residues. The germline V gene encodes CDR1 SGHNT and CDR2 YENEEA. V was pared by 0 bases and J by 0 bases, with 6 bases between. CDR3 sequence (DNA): TGTGCCAGCAGCTTAGAATCGCGCTCCTACAATGAGCAGTTCTTC. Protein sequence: CASSLESRSYNEQFF.

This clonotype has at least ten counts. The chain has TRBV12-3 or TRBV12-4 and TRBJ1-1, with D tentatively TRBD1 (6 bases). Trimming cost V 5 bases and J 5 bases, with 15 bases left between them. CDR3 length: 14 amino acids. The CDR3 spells CASSREAQGTEAFF. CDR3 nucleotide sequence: TGTGCCAGCAGTCGCGAAGCTCAGGGGACTGAAGCTTTCTTT.

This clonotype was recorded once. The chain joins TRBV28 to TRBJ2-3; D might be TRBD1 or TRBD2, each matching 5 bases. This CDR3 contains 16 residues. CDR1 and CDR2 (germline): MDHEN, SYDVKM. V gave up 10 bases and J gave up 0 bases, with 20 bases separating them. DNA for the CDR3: TGTGCCATGAGCCCCGGGACGGACTCTAGCACAGATACGCAGTATTTT. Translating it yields CAMSPGTDSSTDTQYF.

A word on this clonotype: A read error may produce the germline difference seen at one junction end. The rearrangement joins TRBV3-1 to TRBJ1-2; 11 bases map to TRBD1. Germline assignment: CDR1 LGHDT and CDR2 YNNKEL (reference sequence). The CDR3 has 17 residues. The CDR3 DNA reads TGTGCCTGCAGCCAAGATAGGACAGGGGGCGTCAGCTATGGCTACACCTTC. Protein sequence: CACSQDRTGGVSYGYTF.